This note documents a single T cell receptor (beta chain) sequence. What it binds is not known. V was trimmed by 4 bases and J by 5 bases, leaving 18 bases between them. The CDR3 length is 15 residues. CDR1 is SGHRS and CDR2 is YFSETQ in the germline V gene. This record comes from a study of shared clonotypes between healthy human individuals. General observations from the study: About 5.2% was the fraction of naive CD4 clonotypes found shared across a few donors. What rarefaction showed was incomplete sorted-subset sequencing despite large depth.

Measured with immunoSEQ multiplex PCR; TCRdb has only the in-frame clones, and not every one. The table records about 2.4 million clones, 80% to 95% of them present only once. The clonotype comes from a man between 18 and 29 years old in good health. Some clones in this sample may be carry-over from other donors' samples. The chain couples TRBV5-1 to TRBJ1-1; perhaps TRBD1 as D (5 bases). The specimen was naive CD4+ T cells from PBMCs. The subset was: CD45RA+ positively selected. The CDR3 DNA sequence: TGCGCCAGCAGCCCCAATGTCTTGGGGGGTACTGAAGCTTTCTTT. Translating gives CASSPNVLGGTEAFF.